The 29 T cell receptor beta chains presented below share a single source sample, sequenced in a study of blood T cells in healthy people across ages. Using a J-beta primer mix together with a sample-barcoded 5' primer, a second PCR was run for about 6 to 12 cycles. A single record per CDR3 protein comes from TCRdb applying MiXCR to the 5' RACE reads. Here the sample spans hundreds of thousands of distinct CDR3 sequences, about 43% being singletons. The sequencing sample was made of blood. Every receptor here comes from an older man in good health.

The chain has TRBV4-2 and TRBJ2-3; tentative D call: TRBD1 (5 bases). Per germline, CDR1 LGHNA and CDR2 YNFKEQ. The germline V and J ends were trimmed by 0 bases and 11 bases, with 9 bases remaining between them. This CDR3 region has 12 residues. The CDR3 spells CASSQDPGKQYF. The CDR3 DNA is TGTGCCAGCAGCCAAGATCCAGGGAAGCAGTATTTT.

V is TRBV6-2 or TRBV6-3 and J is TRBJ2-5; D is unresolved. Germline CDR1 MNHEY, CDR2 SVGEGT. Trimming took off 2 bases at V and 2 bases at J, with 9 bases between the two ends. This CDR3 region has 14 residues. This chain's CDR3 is CASSYLTQQETQYF. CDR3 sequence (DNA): TGTGCCAGCAGTTACCTGACCCAGCAAGAGACCCAGTACTTC.

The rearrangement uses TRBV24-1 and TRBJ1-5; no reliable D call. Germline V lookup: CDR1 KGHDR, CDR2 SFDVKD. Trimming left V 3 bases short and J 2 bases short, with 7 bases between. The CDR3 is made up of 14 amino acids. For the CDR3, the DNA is TGTGCCACCAGTGATGAGGTGGGCAATCAGCCCCAGCATTTT. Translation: CATSDEVGNQPQHF.

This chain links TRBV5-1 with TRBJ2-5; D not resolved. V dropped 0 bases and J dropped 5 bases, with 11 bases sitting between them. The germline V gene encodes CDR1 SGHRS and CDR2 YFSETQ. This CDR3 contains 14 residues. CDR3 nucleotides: TGCGCCAGCAGCTTGGCGGTAGTTGGTGAGACCCAGTACTTC. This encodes CASSLAVVGETQYF.

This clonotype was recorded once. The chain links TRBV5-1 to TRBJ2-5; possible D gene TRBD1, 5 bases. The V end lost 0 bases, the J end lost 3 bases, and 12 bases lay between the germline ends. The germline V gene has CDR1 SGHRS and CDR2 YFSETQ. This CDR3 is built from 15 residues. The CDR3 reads CASSLGWAGKETQYF. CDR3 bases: TGCGCCAGCAGCTTGGGATGGGCAGGGAAAGAGACCCAGTACTTC.

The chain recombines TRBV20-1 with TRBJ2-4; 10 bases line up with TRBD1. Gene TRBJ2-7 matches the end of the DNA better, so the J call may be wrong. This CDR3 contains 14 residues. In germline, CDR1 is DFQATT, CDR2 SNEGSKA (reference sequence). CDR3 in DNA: TGCAGTGCGGGTGGGGACAGGGGTCTGGGCGAGCAGTACTTC. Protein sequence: CSAGGDRGLGEQYF.

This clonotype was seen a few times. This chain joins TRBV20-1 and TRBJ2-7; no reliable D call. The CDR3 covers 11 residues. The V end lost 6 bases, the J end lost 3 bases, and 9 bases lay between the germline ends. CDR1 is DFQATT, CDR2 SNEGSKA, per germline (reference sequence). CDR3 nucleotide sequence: TGCAGTGCAGCTAGAGACTACGAGCAGTACTTC. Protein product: CSAARDYEQYF.

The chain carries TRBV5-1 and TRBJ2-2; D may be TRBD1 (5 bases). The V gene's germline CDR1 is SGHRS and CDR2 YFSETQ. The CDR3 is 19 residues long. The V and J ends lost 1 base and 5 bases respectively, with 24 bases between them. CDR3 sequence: CASSLSLGATDWLTGELFF. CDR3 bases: TGCGCCAGCAGCTTGTCCCTAGGGGCCACCGATTGGTTAACCGGGGAGCTGTTTTTT.

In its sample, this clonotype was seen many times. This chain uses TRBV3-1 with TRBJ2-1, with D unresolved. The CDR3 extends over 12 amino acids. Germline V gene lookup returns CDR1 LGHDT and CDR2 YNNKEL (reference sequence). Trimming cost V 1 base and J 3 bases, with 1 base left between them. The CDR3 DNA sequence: TGTGCCAGCAGCCAAGGCTACAATGAGCAGTTCTTC. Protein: CASSQGYNEQFF.

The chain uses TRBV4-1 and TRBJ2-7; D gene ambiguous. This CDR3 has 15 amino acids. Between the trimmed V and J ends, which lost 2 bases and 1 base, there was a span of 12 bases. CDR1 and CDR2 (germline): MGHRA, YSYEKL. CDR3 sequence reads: CASSQSLSRSYEQYF. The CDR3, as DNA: TGCGCCAGCAGCCAAAGCCTTTCACGATCCTACGAGCAGTACTTC.

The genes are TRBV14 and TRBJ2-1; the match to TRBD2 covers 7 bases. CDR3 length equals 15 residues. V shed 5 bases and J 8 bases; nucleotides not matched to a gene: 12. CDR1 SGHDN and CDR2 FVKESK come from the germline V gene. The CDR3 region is CASSKTSSPVYEQFF. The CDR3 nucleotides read TGTGCCAGCAGCAAGACTAGCTCCCCTGTCTATGAGCAGTTCTTC.

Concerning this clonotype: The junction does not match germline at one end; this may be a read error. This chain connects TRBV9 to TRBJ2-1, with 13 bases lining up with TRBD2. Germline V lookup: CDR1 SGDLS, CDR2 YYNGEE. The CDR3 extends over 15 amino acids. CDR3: CAGSPGTSGINEQFF. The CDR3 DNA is TGTGCCGGCAGCCCAGGGACTAGCGGGATCAATGAGCAGTTCTTC.

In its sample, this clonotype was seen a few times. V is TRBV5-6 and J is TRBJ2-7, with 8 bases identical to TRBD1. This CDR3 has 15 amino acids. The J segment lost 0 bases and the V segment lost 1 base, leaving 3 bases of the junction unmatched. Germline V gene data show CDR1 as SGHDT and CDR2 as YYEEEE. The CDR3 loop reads CASSLIQGVSYEQYF. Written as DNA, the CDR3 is TGTGCCAGCAGCTTGATACAGGGGGTCTCCTACGAGCAGTACTTC.

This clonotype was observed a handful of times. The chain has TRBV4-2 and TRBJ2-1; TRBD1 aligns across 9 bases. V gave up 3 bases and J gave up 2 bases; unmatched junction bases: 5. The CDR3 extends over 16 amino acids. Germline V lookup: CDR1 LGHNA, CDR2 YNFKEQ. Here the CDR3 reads CASSHQQGAAYNEQFF. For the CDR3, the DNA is TGTGCCAGCAGCCACCAACAGGGGGCCGCCTACAATGAGCAGTTCTTC.

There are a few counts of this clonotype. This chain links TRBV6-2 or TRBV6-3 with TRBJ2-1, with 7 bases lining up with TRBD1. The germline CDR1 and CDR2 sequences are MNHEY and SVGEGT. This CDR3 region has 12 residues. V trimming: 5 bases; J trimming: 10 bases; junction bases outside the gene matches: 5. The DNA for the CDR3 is TGTGCCAGCAGTAATCCGGACAGGGAGCAGTTCTTC. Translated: CASSNPDREQFF.

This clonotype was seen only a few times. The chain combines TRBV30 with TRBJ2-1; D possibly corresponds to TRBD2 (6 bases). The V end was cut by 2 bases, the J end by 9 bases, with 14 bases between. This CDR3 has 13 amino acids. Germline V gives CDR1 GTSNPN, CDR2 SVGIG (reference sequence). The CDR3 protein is CAWSNQAGTEQFF. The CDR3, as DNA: TGTGCCTGGAGTAACCAAGCGGGTACTGAGCAGTTCTTC.

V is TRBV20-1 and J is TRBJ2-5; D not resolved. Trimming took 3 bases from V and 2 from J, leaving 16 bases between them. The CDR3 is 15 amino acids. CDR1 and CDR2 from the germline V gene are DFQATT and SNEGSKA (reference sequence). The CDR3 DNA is TGCAGTGCTAGCGATGGGTTTGGCAGACAAGAGACCCAGTACTTC. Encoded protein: CSASDGFGRQETQYF.

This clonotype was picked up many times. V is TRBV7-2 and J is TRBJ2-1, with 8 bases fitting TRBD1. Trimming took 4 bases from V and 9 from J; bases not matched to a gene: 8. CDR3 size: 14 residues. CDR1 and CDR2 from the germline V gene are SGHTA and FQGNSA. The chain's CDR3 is CASSSRQGLSEQFF. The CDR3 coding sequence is TGTGCCAGCAGCTCCCGACAGGGGTTGTCTGAGCAGTTCTTC.

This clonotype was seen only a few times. The CDR3 sequence: CASTKDNTDTQYF. The CDR3, as DNA: TGTGCCAGCACGAAGGACAACACAGATACGCAGTATTTT. The chain joins TRBV6-2 or TRBV6-3 to TRBJ2-3; TRBD1 is a possible D gene (5 bases). Germline V CDR1 and CDR2: MNHEY, SVGEGT. The V end was cut by 7 bases, the J end by 2 bases, with 10 bases between. The CDR3 totals 13 residues.

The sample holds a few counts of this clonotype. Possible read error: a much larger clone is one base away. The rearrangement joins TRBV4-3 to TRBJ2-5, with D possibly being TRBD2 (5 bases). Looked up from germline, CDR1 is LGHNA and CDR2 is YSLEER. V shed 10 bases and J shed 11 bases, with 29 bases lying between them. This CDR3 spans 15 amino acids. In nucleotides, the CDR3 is TGCGCCACCTCTGAAAGCAGGACTGCTTACAATGAGCAGTACTTC. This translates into CATSESRTAYNEQYF.

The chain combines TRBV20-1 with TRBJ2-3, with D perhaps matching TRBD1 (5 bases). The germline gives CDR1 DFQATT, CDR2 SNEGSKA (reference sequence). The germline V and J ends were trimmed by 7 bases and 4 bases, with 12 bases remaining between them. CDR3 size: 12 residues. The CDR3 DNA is TGCAGTGGTCAGGGTGAGGCAGATACGCAGTATTTT. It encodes CSGQGEADTQYF.

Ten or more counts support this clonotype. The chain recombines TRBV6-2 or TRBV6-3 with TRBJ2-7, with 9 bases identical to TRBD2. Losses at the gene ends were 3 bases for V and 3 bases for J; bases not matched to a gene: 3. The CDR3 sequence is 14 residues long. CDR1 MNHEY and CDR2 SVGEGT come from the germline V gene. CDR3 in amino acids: CASSYSSGDYEQYF. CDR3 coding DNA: TGTGCCAGCAGTTATTCTAGCGGGGACTACGAGCAGTACTTC.

The CDR3 nucleotides read TGTGCCAGCAGCCAAGTCGGGGGGGATTATGGCTACACCTTC. This gives the protein CASSQVGGDYGYTF. This chain links TRBV3-1 with TRBJ1-2; D perhaps matches TRBD1 (5 bases). CDR3 length: 14 amino acids. V lost 1 base, J lost 5 bases, and 11 bases lay in between. CDR1 and CDR2 (germline): LGHDT, YNNKEL (reference sequence).

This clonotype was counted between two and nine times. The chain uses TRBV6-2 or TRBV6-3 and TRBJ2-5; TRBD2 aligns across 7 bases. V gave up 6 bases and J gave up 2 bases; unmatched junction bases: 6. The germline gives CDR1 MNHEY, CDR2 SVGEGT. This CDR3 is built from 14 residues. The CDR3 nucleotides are TGTGCCAGCAGCGGGGGACTACCACAAGAGACCCAGTACTTC. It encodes CASSGGLPQETQYF.

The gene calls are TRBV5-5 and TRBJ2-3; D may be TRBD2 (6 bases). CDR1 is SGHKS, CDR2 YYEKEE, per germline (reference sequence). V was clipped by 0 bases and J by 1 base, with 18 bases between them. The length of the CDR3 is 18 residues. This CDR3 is CASSLVVYGGGGTDTQYF. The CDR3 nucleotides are TGTGCCAGCAGCTTGGTCGTTTATGGGGGAGGAGGCACAGATACGCAGTATTTT. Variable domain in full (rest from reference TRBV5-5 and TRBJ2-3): DAGVTQSPTHLIKTRGQQVTLRCSPISGHKSVSWYQQVLGQGPQFIFQYYEKEERGRGNFPDRFSARQFPNYSSELNVNALLLGDSALYLCASSLVVYGGGGTDTQYFGPGTRLTVL.

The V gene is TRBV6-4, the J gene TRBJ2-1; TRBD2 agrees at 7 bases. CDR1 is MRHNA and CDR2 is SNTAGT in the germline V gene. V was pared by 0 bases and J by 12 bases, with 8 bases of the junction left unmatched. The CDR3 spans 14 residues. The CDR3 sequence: CASSDSSGISGQFF. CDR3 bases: TGTGCCAGCAGTGACTCAAGCGGGATTTCGGGGCAGTTCTTC.

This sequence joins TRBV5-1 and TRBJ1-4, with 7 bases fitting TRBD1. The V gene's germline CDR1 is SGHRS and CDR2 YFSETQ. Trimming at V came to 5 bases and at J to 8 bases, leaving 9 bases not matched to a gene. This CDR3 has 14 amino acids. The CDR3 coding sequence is TGCGCCAGCAGTTTTGACAGGGAGAAGGAAAAACTGTTTTTT. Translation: CASSFDREKEKLFF.

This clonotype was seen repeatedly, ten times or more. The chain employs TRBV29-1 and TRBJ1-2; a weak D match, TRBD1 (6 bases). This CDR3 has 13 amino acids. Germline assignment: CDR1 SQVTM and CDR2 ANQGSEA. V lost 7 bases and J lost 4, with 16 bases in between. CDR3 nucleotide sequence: TGCAGCGCTGGGACATCTAATTCCTATGGCTACACCTTC. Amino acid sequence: CSAGTSNSYGYTF.

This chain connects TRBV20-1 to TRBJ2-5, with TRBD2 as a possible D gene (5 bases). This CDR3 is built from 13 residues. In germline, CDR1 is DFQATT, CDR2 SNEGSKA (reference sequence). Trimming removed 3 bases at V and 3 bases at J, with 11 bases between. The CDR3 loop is CSASRPTKETQYF. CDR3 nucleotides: TGCAGTGCTAGCCGTCCGACTAAAGAGACCCAGTACTTC.